Detailed here is one T cell receptor beta chain. This record belongs to a study of blood T cell repertoires in COVID-19. Study context: The United States, Italy and Spain were the sources of the acute and convalescent COVID-19 samples. T cells, B-cell-depleted T cells, or PBMCs provided the cDNA or gDNA that served as material.

In the authors' methods: Amplified reference gene primers provided the basis for estimating nucleated cell counts. This table comes from immunoSEQ multiplex PCR, and its TCRdb copy is limited to in-frame clones, with some not included. For V, J and clone size, that table is used; D and trimming come from the DNA. This table holds about 190,000 clones, under 90% found once. Germline assignment: CDR1 SGDLS and CDR2 YYNGEE. Losses at the gene ends were 2 bases for V and 3 bases for J; bases not matched to a gene: 3. The CDR3 spans 14 residues. The V and J genes are TRBV9 and TRBJ2-3, with TRBD1 matching 7 bases. Sequencing was performed on peripheral blood. This receptor was identified in a woman older than 75 with active or convalescent COVID-19. CDR3 in amino acids: CASSVRQGTDTQYF. The CDR3 DNA sequence: TGTGCCAGCAGCGTCCGACAGGGAACAGATACGCAGTATTTT.